These 13 T cell receptor beta chains share one sample of origin, sequenced in a study of control samples from healthy donors and cancer patients. The data were produced by immunoSEQ multiplex PCR, yet TCRdb's version contains in-frame clones alone and is incomplete. The data hold about 180,000 clones, with around 90% observed a single time. The sample was blood. These receptors all stem from a man aged 25 to 40 in good health.

The chain recombines TRBV12-3 or TRBV12-4 with TRBJ1-1, with D uncertain. V was cut by 7 bases and J by 1 base, with 10 bases left in between. The CDR3 sequence is 13 residues long. In nucleotides, the CDR3 is TGTGCCAGCACCCCCATCCAGAACACTGAAGCTTTCTTT. Translation gives CASTPIQNTEAFF.

The chain is built from TRBV4-1 and TRBJ2-1; D is possibly TRBD1 (5 bases). The CDR3 extends over 15 amino acids. Trimming shortened V by 0 bases and J by 5 bases, and 11 bases separated the two germline ends. The V gene's germline CDR1 is MGHRA and CDR2 YSYEKL. The CDR3 reads CASSQELRQNNEQFF. As DNA, the CDR3 is TGCGCCAGCAGCCAAGAACTTAGACAGAACAATGAGCAGTTCTTC.

V gene TRBV7-8 combines with J gene TRBJ2-7; no clear D gene. The CDR3 extends over 15 amino acids. The germline V gene has CDR1 SGHVS and CDR2 FQNEAQ. V lost 0 bases to trimming and J lost 2 bases, with 11 bases between them. The CDR3 region has the DNA TGTGCCAGCAGCTTAGCGCTACACGCGACCTACGAGCAGTACTTC. It translates to CASSLALHATYEQYF.

The genes are TRBV5-4 and TRBJ2-7; maybe TRBD1 (6 bases). The length of the CDR3 is 14 residues. V shed 2 bases and J shed 5 bases, with 14 bases lying between them. Germline CDR1 and CDR2: SGHNT and YYREEE (reference sequence). The CDR3, as DNA: TGTGCCAGCAGCTTAGCAGCAGGGGTGCACGAGCAGTACTTC. It codes for CASSLAAGVHEQYF.

This clone was observed once. The V call is TRBV28, the J call TRBJ2-1, with unresolved D. Looked up from germline, CDR1 is MDHEN and CDR2 is SYDVKM. Trimming removed 7 bases from V and 8 bases from J, with 21 bases in between. The CDR3 consists of 15 residues. The CDR3, as DNA: TGTGCCAGCACCTCCCCCGGCGCAGGCGGCTATGAGCAGTTCTTC. Encoded protein: CASTSPGAGGYEQFF.

V is TRBV7-6 and J is TRBJ1-4; 9 nucleotides match TRBD1. Trimming at V came to 1 base and at J to 4 bases, leaving 7 bases not matched to a gene. The CDR3 sequence is 17 residues long. Germline V CDR1 and CDR2: SGHVS, FNYEAQ. CDR3 nucleotides: TGTGCCAGCAGCTTAGAGGGGACAGGGCCACTTAATGAAAAACTGTTTTTT. It translates to CASSLEGTGPLNEKLFF.

This chain connects TRBV7-9 to TRBJ1-5; D not certain. Germline CDR1 SEHNR, CDR2 FQNEAQ (reference sequence). Trimming took off 5 bases at V and 4 bases at J, with 15 bases between the two ends. The CDR3 contains 15 residues. CDR3: CASSPQGSNNQPQHF. Written as DNA, the CDR3 is TGTGCCAGCAGCCCCCAAGGGTCCAATAATCAGCCCCAGCATTTT.

The V and J genes are TRBV7-3 and TRBJ2-1; TRBD2 aligns across 8 bases. Germline V gives CDR1 SGHTA, CDR2 FQGTGA. The CDR3 extends over 16 amino acids. V was clipped by 5 bases and J by 5 bases; unmatched bases: 11. The CDR3 nucleotides read TGTGCCAGCAGCCTCCGGTCAGCGGGAGTGCACAATGAGCAGTTCTTC. Translation: CASSLRSAGVHNEQFF.

The rearrangement uses TRBV10-3 and TRBJ2-1; D might be TRBD1 (5 bases). Trimming stripped 4 bases from V and 0 bases from J, with 13 bases between. Germline loops: CDR1 ENHRY, CDR2 SYGVKD. The CDR3 sequence is 16 residues long. DNA of the CDR3: TGTGCCATCAGTGCCAGGGATTTCAGCTCCTACAATGAGCAGTTCTTC. Translating it yields CAISARDFSSYNEQFF.

This chain connects TRBV6-2 or TRBV6-3 to TRBJ1-5, with 8 bases fitting TRBD1. Germline V gene lookup returns CDR1 MNHEY and CDR2 SVGEGT. The CDR3 is made up of 13 amino acids. Trimming at V came to 4 bases and at J to 7 bases, leaving 3 bases not matched to a gene. CDR3 coding DNA: TGTGCCAGCAGTTGGACAGGGAACCAGCCCCAGCATTTT. This gives the protein CASSWTGNQPQHF.

V gene TRBV7-2 combines with J gene TRBJ2-3; the D gene is possibly TRBD1 (6 bases). The CDR3 is made up of 15 amino acids. V lost 2 bases, J lost 5 bases, and 14 bases lay in between. Germline CDR1 reads SGHTA; CDR2 reads FQGNSA. CDR3 DNA: TGTGCCAGCAGCTTACAGGGGACAATTGGAGATACGCAGTATTTT. Protein: CASSLQGTIGDTQYF.

Notes on this clone: An end of the junction differs from the germline gene, which may be a read error. In the same sample, other DNA sequences code for this CDR3. V is TRBV2 and J is TRBJ2-7; TRBD1 or TRBD2 may be the D gene (7 bases each). Germline lookup yields CDR1 SNHLY and CDR2 FYNNEI. The CDR3 covers 15 residues. CDR3 DNA: TGTGCCAGCAGTGATCGGGGAGGGGGCACCTACGAACAGTACTTC. Amino acids: CASSDRGGGTYEQYF.

This chain joins TRBV5-4 and TRBJ2-7; 8 nucleotides line up with TRBD1. This CDR3 is built from 16 residues. Trimming cost V 3 bases and J 2 bases; bases outside gene matches: 10. CDR1 SGHNT and CDR2 YYREEE come from the germline V gene (reference sequence). The CDR3: CASSSAGGEGAYEQYF. The CDR3 region has the DNA TGTGCCAGCAGCTCGGCAGGGGGCGAGGGGGCCTACGAGCAGTACTTC.